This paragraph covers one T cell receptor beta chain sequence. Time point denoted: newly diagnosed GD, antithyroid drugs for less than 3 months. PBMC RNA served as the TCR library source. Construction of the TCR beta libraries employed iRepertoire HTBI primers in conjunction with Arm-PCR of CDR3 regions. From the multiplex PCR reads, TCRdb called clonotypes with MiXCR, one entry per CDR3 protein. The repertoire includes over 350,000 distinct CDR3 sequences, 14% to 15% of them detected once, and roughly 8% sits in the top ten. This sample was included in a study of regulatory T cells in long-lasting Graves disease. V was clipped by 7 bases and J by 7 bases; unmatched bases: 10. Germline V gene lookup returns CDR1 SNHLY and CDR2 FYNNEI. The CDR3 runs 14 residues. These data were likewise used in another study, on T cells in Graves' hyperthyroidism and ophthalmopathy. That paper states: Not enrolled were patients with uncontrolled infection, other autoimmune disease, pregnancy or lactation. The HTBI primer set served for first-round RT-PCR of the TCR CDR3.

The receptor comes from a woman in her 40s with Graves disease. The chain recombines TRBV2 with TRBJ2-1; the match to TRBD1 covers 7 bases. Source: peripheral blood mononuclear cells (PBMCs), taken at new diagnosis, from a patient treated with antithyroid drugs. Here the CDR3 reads CASKLGTVGNEQFF. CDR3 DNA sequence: TGTGCCAGCAAGCTAGGGACAGTCGGGAATGAGCAGTTCTTC.